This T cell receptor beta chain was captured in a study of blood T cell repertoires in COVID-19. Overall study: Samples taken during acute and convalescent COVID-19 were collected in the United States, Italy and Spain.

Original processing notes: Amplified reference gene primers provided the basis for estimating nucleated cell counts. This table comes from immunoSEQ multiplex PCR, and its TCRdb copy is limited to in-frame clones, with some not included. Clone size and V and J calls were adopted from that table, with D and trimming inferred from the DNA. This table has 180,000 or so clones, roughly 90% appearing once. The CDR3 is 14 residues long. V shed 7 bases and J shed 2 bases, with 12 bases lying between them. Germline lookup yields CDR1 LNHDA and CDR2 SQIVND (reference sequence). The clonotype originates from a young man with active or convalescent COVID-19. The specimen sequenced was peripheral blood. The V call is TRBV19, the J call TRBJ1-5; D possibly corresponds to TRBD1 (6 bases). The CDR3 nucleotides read TGTGCCAGTAACGACAGGTTGGGCAATCAGCCCCAGCATTTT. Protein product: CASNDRLGNQPQHF.